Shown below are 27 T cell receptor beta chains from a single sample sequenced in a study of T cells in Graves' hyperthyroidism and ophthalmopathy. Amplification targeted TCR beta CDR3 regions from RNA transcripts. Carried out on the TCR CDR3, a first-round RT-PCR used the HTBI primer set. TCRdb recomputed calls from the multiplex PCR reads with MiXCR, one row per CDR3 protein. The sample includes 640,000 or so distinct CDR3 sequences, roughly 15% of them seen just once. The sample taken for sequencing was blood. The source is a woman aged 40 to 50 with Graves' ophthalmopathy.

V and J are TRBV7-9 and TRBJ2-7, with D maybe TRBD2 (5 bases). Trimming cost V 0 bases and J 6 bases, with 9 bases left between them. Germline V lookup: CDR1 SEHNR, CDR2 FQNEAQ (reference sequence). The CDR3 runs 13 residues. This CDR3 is CASSLALGSEQYF. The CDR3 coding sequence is TGTGCCAGCAGCTTAGCGTTGGGGAGCGAGCAGTACTTC.

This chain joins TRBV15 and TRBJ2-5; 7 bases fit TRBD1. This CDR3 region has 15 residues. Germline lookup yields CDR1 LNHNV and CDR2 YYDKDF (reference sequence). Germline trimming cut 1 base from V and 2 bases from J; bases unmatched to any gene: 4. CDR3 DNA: TGTGCCACCAGCAGAGGGTGGACAGGTCAAGAGACCCAGTACTTC. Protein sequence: CATSRGWTGQETQYF. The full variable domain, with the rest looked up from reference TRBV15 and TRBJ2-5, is DAMVIQNPRYQVTQFGKPVTLSCSQTLNHNVMYWYQQKSSQAPKLLFHYYDKDFNNEADTPDNFQSRRPNTSFCFLDIRSPGLGDTAMYLCATSRGWTGQETQYFGPGTRLLVL.

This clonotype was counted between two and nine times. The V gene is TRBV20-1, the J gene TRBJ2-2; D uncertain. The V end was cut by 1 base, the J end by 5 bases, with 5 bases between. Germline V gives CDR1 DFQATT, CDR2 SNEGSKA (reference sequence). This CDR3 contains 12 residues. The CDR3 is CSARVSTGELFF. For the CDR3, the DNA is TGCAGTGCTAGAGTTTCTACCGGGGAGCTGTTTTTT.

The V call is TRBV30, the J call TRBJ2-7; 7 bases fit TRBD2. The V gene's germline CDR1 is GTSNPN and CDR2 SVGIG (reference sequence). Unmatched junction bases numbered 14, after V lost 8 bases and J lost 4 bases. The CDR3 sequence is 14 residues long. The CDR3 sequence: CAGTRVGGSYEQYF. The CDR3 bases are TGTGCCGGAACAAGGGTGGGGGGGTCATACGAGCAGTACTTC.

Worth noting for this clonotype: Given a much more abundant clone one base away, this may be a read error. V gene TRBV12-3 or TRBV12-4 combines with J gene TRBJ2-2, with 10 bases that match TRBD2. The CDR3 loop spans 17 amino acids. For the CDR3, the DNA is TGTGCCAGCAGGCACACTAGCGGGGCGTGGAACACCGGGGAGCTGGTTTTT. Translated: CASRHTSGAWNTGELVF.

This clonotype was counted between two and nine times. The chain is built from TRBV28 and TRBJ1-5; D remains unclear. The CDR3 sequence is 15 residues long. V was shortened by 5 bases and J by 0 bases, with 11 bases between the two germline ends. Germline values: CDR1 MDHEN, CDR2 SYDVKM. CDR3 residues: CASSIVGLSNQPQHF. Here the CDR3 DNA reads TGTGCCAGCAGTATCGTCGGTCTTAGCAATCAGCCCCAGCATTTT.

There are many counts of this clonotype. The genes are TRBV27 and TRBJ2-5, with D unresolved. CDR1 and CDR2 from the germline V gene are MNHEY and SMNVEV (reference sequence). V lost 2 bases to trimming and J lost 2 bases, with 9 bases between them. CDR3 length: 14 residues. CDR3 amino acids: CASSLMGLQETQYF. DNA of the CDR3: TGTGCCAGCAGTTTAATGGGATTACAAGAGACCCAGTACTTC.

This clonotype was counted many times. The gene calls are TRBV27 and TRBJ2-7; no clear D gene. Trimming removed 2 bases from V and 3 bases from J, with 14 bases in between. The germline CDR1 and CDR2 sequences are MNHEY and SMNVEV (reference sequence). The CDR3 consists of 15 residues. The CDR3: CASSLRTSLNYEQYF. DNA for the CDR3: TGTGCCAGCAGTTTAAGGACGAGTCTTAACTACGAGCAGTACTTC.

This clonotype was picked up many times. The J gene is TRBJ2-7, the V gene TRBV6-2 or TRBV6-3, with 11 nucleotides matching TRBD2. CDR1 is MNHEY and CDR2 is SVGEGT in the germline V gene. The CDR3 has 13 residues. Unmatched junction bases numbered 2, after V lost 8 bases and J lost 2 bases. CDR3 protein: CASQLAGAYEQYF. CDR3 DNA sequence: TGTGCCAGCCAACTAGCGGGAGCCTACGAGCAGTACTTC.

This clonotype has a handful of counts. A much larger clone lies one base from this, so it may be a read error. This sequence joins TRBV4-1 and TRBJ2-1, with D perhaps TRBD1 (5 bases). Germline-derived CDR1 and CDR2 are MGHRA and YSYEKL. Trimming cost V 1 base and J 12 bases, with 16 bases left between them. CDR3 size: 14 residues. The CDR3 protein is CASSQGRGLGGQFF. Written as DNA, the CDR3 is TGCGCCAGCAGCCAAGGAAGGGGCCTGGGCGGGCAGTTCTTC.

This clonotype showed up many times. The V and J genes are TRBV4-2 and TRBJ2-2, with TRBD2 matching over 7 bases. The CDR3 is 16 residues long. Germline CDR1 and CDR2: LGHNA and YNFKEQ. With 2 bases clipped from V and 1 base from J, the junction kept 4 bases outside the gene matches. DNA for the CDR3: TGTGCCAGCAGCCAAAGCGGCGGGGGGAACACCGGGGAGCTGTTTTTT. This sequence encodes CASSQSGGGNTGELFF.

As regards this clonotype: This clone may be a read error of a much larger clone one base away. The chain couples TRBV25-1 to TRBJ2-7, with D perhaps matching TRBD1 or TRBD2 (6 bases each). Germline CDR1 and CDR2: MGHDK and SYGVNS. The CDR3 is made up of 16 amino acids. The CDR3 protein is CASSDLARGLYYGQYF. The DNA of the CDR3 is TGTGCCAGCAGTGATCTCGCACGGGGGCTCTACTACGGGCAGTACTTC.

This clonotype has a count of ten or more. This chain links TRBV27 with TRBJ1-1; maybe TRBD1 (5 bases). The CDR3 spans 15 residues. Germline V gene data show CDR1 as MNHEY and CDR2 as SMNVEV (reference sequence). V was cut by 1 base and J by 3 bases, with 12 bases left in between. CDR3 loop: CASSLLGVADTEAFF. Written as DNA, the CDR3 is TGTGCCAGCAGTTTATTAGGGGTGGCGGACACTGAAGCTTTCTTT.

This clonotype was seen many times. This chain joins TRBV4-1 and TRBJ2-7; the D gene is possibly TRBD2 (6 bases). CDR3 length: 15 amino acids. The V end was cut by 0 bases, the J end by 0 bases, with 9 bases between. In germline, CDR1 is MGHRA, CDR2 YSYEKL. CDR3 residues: CASSQDGTYSYEQYF. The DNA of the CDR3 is TGCGCCAGCAGCCAAGATGGGACTTACTCCTACGAGCAGTACTTC.

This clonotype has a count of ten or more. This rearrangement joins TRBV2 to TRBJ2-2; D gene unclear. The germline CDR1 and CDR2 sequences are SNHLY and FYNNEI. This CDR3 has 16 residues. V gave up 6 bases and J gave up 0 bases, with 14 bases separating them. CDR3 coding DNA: TGTGCCAGCAGCCCCCCGGTGGCAACGAACACCGGGGAGCTGTTTTTT. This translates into CASSPPVATNTGELFF.

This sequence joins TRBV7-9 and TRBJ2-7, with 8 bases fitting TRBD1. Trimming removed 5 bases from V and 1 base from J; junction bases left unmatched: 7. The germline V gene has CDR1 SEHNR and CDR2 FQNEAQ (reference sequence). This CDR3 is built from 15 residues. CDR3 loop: CASSPTGVWSYEQYF. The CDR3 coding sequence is TGTGCCAGCAGCCCGACAGGGGTATGGTCCTACGAGCAGTACTTC.

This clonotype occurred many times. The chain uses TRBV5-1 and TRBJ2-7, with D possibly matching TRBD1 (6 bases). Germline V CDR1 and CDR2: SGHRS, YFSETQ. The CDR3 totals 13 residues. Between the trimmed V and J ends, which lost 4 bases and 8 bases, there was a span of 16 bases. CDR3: CASSATTGSQQYF. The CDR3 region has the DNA TGCGCCAGCAGCGCCACCACAGGGTCCCAGCAGTACTTC.

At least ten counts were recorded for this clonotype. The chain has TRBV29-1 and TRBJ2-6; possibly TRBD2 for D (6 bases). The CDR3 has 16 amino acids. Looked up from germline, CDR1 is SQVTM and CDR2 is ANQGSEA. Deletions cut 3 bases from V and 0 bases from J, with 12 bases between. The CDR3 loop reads CSVEGDSHSGANVLTF. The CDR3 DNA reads TGCAGCGTTGAGGGGGACTCGCACTCTGGGGCCAACGTCCTGACTTTC.

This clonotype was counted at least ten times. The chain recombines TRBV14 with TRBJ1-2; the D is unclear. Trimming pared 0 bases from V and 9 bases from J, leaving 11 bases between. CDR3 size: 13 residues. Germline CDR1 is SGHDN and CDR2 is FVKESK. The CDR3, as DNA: TGTGCCAGCAGCCAAGAGCAGTCATTGCGCTACACCTTC. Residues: CASSQEQSLRYTF.

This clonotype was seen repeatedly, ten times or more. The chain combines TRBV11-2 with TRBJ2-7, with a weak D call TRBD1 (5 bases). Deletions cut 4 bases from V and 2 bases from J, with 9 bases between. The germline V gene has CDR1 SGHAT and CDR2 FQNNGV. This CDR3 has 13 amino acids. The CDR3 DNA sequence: TGTGCCAGCAGCTCGACAGACACCTACGAGCAGTACTTC. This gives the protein CASSSTDTYEQYF.

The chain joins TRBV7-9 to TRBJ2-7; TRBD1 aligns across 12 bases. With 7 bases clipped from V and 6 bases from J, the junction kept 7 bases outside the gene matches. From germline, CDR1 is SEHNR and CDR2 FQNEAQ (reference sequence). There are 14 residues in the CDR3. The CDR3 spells CASKGQGAGGEQYF. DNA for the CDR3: TGTGCCAGCAAGGGACAGGGGGCGGGTGGCGAGCAGTACTTC.

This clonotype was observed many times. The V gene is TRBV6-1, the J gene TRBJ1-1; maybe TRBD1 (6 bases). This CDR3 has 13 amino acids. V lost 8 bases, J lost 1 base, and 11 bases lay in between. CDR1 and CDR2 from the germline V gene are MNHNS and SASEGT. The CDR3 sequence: CASVGARNTEAFF. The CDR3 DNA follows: TGTGCCAGCGTGGGGGCGAGGAACACTGAAGCTTTCTTT.

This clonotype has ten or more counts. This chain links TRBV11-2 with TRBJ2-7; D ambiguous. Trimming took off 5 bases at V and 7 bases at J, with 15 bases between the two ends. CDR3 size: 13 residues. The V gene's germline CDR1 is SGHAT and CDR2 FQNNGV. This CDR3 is CASSPGQIGEQYF. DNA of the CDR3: TGTGCCAGCAGCCCAGGCCAGATCGGGGAGCAGTACTTC. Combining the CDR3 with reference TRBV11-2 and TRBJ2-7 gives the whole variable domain EAGVAQSPRYKIIEKRQSVAFWCNPISGHATLYWYQQILGQGPKLLIQFQNNGVVDDSQLPKDRFSAERLKGVDSTLKIQPAKLEDSAVYLCASSPGQIGEQYFGPGTRLTVT.

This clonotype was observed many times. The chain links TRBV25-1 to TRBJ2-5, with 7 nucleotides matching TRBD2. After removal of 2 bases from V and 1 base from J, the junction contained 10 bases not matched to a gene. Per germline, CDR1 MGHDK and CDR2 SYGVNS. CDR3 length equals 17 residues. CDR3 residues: CASSELSTSDLQETQYF. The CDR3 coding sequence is TGTGCCAGCAGTGAACTCTCCACTAGCGACCTCCAAGAGACCCAGTACTTC.

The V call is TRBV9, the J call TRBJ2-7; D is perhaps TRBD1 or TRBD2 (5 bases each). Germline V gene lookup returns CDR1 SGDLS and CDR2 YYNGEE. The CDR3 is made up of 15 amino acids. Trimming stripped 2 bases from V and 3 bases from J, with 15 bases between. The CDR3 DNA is TGTGCCAGCAGCGTGACCCTGAGGGGCGGCTACGAGCAGTACTTC. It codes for CASSVTLRGGYEQYF. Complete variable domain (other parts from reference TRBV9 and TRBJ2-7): DSGVTQTPKHLITATGQRVTLRCSPRSGDLSVYWYQQSLDQGLQFLIQYYNGEERAKGNILERFSAQQFPDLHSELNLSSLELGDSALYFCASSVTLRGGYEQYFGPGTRLTVT.

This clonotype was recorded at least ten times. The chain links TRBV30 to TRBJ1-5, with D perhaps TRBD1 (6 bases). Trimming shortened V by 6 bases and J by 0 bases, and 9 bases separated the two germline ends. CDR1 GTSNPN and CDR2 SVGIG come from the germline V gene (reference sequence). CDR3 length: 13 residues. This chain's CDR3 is CACQGYSNQPQHF. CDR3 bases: TGTGCCTGTCAGGGGTATAGCAATCAGCCCCAGCATTTT.

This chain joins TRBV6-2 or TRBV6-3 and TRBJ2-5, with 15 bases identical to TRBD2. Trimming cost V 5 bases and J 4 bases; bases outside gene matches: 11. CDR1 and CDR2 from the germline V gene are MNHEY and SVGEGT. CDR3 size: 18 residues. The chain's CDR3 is CASSTRTSGRALPETQYF. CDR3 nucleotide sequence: TGTGCCAGCAGTACCCGGACTAGCGGGAGGGCCCTCCCAGAGACCCAGTACTTC.